Below, one T cell receptor (beta chain) is given with its context. This clone appeared a few times. Its target antigen remains unknown. Base-call qualities are not available, and no considerably larger clone is one nucleotide away. The record originates from a study of OX40 agonist ivuxolimab in advanced cancers. The study in broad terms: Ivuxolimab, which targeted the costimulatory receptor OX40 (CD134), was an agonistic, fully human IgG2 monoclonal antibody. The point of sequencing TCRbeta in the periphery was to test whether ivuxolimab changed TCR sequence diversity and drove clonal T-cell expansion. Intravenous ivuxolimab was administered to patients every 2 weeks at six dose levels: 0.01, 0.1, 0.3, 1.5, 3 and 10 mg/kg. Patients were allowed to have had prior anti-PD-1, anti-PD-L1 or anti-CTLA-4 therapy, and 40% to 45% of the dose-escalation patients had previously received checkpoint inhibitors. The dose-escalation cohort was roughly 87% male with a mean age of roughly 60 years, ranging from about 20 to 80. The paper describes the monotherapy dose-escalation part (N ≈ 52 patients) of the phase I trial of ivuxolimab. Partial responses occurred in three dose-escalation patients: two with cutaneous melanoma and one with hepatocellular carcinoma. Among the approximately 50 dose-escalation patients, around 20 had hepatocellular carcinoma, around 15 melanoma, 9 renal cell carcinoma and 9 head and neck cancer. Findings and caveats that apply to the study as a whole: The antigen specificity of the peripheral T cells that underwent clonal expansion was not determined. Low levels of normalized T-cell clonal expansion were also seen in some patients who did not respond. In partial responders in the 0.1-3.0 mg/kg groups, normalized peripheral clonal expansion was found to be among the lowest, especially among CD8+ T cells. At doses from 0.1 to 3.0 mg/kg, clonal expansion was seen in both CD4+ and CD8+ blood T cells between baseline and week 6. After ivuxolimab, expanded clones were on average more numerous among CD8+ T cells than among CD4+ T cells.

Trimming costs V 7 bases and J 0 bases, and their ends lie 14 bases apart. Inclusive of the bounding cysteine and phenylalanine, the CDR3 is 15 residues long. The entry retains the CDR3 DNA only, 45 bases that are in frame from base 1. As encoded in the germline V gene, CDR1 is SNHLY while CDR2 is FYNNEI. Patients with autoimmune disease history or receiving systemic immunosuppression were excluded from the trial. Peripheral blood for TCR sequencing was drawn from every dose cohort at baseline, at cycle 4 day 1 and at cycle 7 day 1. Samples were obtained from an open-label, multicenter, first-in-human phase I dose-escalation trial of ivuxolimab. Adults with locally advanced or metastatic melanoma, renal cell, hepatocellular, or head and neck squamous cell carcinoma were enrolled in the trial. Before TCR sequencing, CD4+ T cells and CD8+ T cells from peripheral blood were sorted into separate populations.

Genomic DNA was isolated from the sorted cells so that the TCRbeta CDR3 region could be sequenced. TCRbeta CDR3 regions were sequenced using the immunoSEQ Assay. TCRdb holds this immuneACCESS table with in-frame rearrangements only. Some clones are missing; in checked studies, unresolved V genes explain under half, and the rest has no known cause. The sample table records about 45,000 clones; around nine tenths of these occur just once. The top ten hold 13% of the sample. The clonotype was recovered from an adult with an advanced solid tumor such as melanoma, head and neck, liver or kidney cancer. The sample in question was CD4+ or CD8+ T cells sorted from blood, obtained in a trial of the OX40 agonist ivuxolimab. The receptor chain draws on TRBV2 and TRBJ2-3; D gene: possibly TRBD1, on 6 matching bases. The CDR3 protein is CASTLGDTSTDTQYF. The sequenced DNA: TGTGCCAGCACCCTGGGGGACACTAGCACAGATACGCAGTATTTT.